This TCR beta chain was recovered during a study of memory CD4+ T cells and cytomegalovirus serostatus (dated by TCRdb to about 2019). Regarding the research as a whole: The cohort included about 33 healthy adults from Belgium, of whom 9 were CMV seropositive and 24 were CMV seronegative. To replicate a published TCR-based CMV serostatus classifier, the researchers sequenced the CD4+ memory TCRbeta repertoires of a Belgian cohort whose cytomegalovirus serostatus was known.

The V end loses 3 bases and the J end loses 0 bases, and a stretch of 11 bases separates them. The CDR3 holds 14 amino acids from the cysteine to the phenylalanine. The read is trimmed to its CDR3 DNA, 42 bases read in frame from base 1. The germline V gene (reference sequence) sets CDR1 to GTSNPN and CDR2 to SVGIG. Study-wide findings and limitations: Of 150 to 200 previously reported CMV-associated TCRbeta sequences, about 62 appeared in the CD4+ memory repertoires, each in one to five individuals. The results were interpreted as suggesting that the CMV-associated TCR signature is mostly present in the CD4+ memory repertoire. For CMV serostatus prediction, a median bootstrapped AUC of approximately 0.95 was reached with the original framework, and a median bootstrapped AUC of about 0.89 was reached with a US-trained random forest. Only CD4+CD45RO+ memory cells were sequenced, in contrast to the original study, in which naive and memory CD4+ and CD8+ populations were covered. On the Belgian cohort, the classifier based on the original framework reached a median bootstrapped AUC of roughly 0.96, with a 95% CI of 0.76-1.00.

A FACSAria II was used to sort memory CD4+ T cells, defined as single viable CD3+CD4+CD8-CD45RO+ cells. To determine CMV serostatus, a Roche Elecsys assay was used that detects serum IgG against CMV pp150, pp28, p38 and p52. Following thawing, total CD4+ T cells were enriched through positive selection using CD4 magnetic microbeads. The samples came from a different study that was designed specifically to examine the CD4+ T cell memory repertoire. Following standard operating procedures, peripheral blood mononuclear cells were isolated and cryopreserved, while serum was kept at -80 degrees C. The staining relied on CD3-PerCP (BW264/56), CD4-APC (RPA-T4), CD45RO-PE (UCHT1) and CD8-Pacific Orange (3B5) antibodies, and Sytox blue was used to exclude non-viable cells. The Quick-DNA Microprep Kit was used to extract genomic DNA from the sorted cells. TCRbeta DNA was amplified with the immunoSEQ hsTCRbeta kit following the manufacturer's protocol. TCRbeta libraries were sequenced on an Illumina MiSeq instrument. The source study handled its data this way. Removing out-of-frame sequences left 2,204,828 distinct TCRbeta sequences, an average of around 67,000 per individual. Each individual was scored according to the count of 164 previously reported CMV-associated TCRbeta sequences and the total productive distinct TCRbeta count. A beta-binomial model was reimplemented in Python, and scikit-learn random forests with default parameters were trained on data from the US cohort. Classifier performance on the Belgian cohort was summarized as median AUC with percentile confidence intervals over 10,000 bootstrap iterations. TCRdb provides this immuneACCESS table in a form limited to in-frame rearrangements. Some clones are lacking; in checked studies, under half of them reflect an unresolved V gene, and why the rest are absent is not known. Clonal size and the V and J genes are those of that table, whereas D and trimming came from the DNA. This sample lists 61,000 or so clones; around three quarters were detected once. The ten largest clones add up to 0.53% of the sample.

This clone was detected only once. No antigen is known for it. No qualities accompany the bases; no much larger clone lies one base away. The source of this sequence is an adult in good health and CMV-seronegative. Some clones in this sample may be carry-over from other donors' samples. The V and J segments used are TRBV30 and TRBJ1-2; no confident D gene assignment can be made. What was sequenced was memory CD4+ T cells from blood. CDR3 loop: CAWRRPGSNYGYTF. The nucleotide sequence is given as TGTGCCTGGAGGCGCCCGGGGTCTAACTATGGCTACACCTTC.